This TCR beta chain derives from a study of Ad26.COV2.S vaccination and SARS-CoV-2 variants. General study points: Recipients given vaccine exceeded placebo recipients in spike-specific TCR breadth. Analytic work on TCR breadth and depth might have understated the full extent of total T cell responses. Comparability of non-spike TCR breadth was observed across vaccine and placebo recipients.

The treatment: around 19 received Ad26.COV2.S at low or high dose, single or two shots; 5 received placebo; per-sample allocation not given. Day 63 after the first injection of vaccine or placebo was the sampling time. Wuhan-strain spike was delivered by a replication-incompetent Ad26 vector. Produced via immunoSEQ multiplex PCR; TCRdb's table is partial and in-frame only. The profile shows roughly 410,000 clones, about four fifths of them singletons. There are 14 residues in the CDR3. Many counts were recorded for this clone. Its target is not known. This clonotype originated in a person aged 18 to 59 who received the Ad26.COV2.S COVID-19 vaccine or a placebo. The V call is TRBV21-1, the J call TRBJ1-4. TRBV21-1 corresponds to a pseudogene. Material: peripheral blood, obtained in a trial of Ad26.COV2.S vaccine versus placebo. The CDR3 DNA reads as TGTGCCAGCCCAATCGACCGCGATAATGAAAAACTGTTTTTT. This gives the protein CASPIDRDNEKLFF.